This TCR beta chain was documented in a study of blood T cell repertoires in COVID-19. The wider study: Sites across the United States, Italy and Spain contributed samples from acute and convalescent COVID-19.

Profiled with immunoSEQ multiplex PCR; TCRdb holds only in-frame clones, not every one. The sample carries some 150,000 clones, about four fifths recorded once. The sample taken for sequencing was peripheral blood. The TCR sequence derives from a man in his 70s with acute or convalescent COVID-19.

The DNA of the CDR3 is TGTGCCAGCTCCCCGGACAGGATCCCCTATGGCTACACCTTC. Protein: CASSPDRIPYGYTF. V and J are TRBV18 and TRBJ1-2, with TRBD1 matching over 7 bases. J gave up 4 bases and V 6 bases, and 8 bases lay outside the gene matches. The germline gives CDR1 KGHSH, CDR2 LQKENI. The CDR3 loop spans 14 amino acids.